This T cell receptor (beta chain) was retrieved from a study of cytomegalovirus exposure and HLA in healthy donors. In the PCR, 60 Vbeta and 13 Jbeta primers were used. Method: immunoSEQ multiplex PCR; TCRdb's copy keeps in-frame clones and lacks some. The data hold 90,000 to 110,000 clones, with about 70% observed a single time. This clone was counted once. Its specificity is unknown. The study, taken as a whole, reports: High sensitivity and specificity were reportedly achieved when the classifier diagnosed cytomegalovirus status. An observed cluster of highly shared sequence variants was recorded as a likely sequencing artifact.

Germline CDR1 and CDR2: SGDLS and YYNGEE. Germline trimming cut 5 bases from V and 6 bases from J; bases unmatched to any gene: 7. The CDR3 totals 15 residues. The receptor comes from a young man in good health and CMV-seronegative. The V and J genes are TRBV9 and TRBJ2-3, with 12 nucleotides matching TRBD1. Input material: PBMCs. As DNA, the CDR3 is TGTGCCAGCAGTGGGGACAGGGGGCGCGTGGATACGCAGTATTTT. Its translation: CASSGDRGRVDTQYF.